These 28 T cell receptor beta chains came from one sample sequenced in a study of shared clonotypes between healthy human individuals. The protocol was immunoSEQ multiplex PCR, while the TCRdb copy is restricted to in-frame clones and leaves out a portion. Here the sample spans under 1,100,000 clones, approximately 80% being singletons. The sample taken for sequencing was memory CD4+ T cells from PBMCs. Sample subset: CD45RA-negative fraction. These receptors were collected from a man between 18 and 35 years old in good health. Some clones in this sample may be carry-over from other donors' samples.

There are many counts of this clone. V is TRBV9 and J is TRBJ2-5; 9 bases map to TRBD1. The trim removed 4 bases at V and 5 bases at J, leaving 9 bases unmatched. The CDR3 contains 15 residues. Germline CDR1 is SGDLS and CDR2 is YYNGEE. CDR3 residues: CASSQQGAIWETQYF. CDR3 in DNA: TGTGCCAGCAGCCAACAGGGGGCGATCTGGGAGACCCAGTACTTC.

V and J are TRBV5-1 and TRBJ2-2, with TRBD1 matching over 10 bases. The CDR3 spans 16 residues. With V trimmed by 4 bases and J by 3 bases, 6 bases remained unmatched. In germline, CDR1 is SGHRS, CDR2 YFSETQ. The DNA for the CDR3 is TGCGCCAGCAGCAGCCTGACAGGGGGCGACACCGGGGAGCTGTTTTTT. It is translated as CASSSLTGGDTGELFF.

The chain uses TRBV7-9 and TRBJ1-4; weak D call: TRBD1 (6 bases). CDR3 length: 14 amino acids. In germline, CDR1 is SEHNR, CDR2 FQNEAQ (reference sequence). V was clipped by 4 bases and J by 5 bases, with 11 bases between them. The CDR3 DNA follows: TGTGCCAGCAGCTCCGAGGGGACAAATGAAAAACTGTTTTTT. This codes for CASSSEGTNEKLFF.

The genes are TRBV5-4 and TRBJ2-4, with TRBD1 identical over 8 bases. V lost 0 bases to trimming and J lost 1 base; unmatched junction nucleotides: 3. Germline assignment: CDR1 SGHNT and CDR2 YYREEE (reference sequence). The CDR3 is 16 residues long. The CDR3 DNA reads TGTGCCAGCAGCTTGGATGCAGGGGGCGCCAAAAACATTCAGTACTTC. Protein: CASSLDAGGAKNIQYF.

DNA for the CDR3: TGTGCCAGCAGCTTGGAGGGGTCAAGGAGGAACCAGCATTTT. Translation gives CASSLEGSRRNQHF. The rearrangement uses TRBV5-4 and TRBJ1-5; TRBD1 is a possible D gene (5 bases). The CDR3 covers 14 residues. V was pared by 0 bases and J by 12 bases, with 16 bases between. Germline assignment: CDR1 SGHNT and CDR2 YYREEE (reference sequence).

This clone was detected ten times or more. The rearrangement links TRBV28 to TRBJ2-7; possibly TRBD1 or TRBD2 for D (5 bases each). Germline V lookup: CDR1 MDHEN, CDR2 SYDVKM. The CDR3 runs 15 residues. Trimming left V 6 bases short and J 1 base short, with 16 bases between. The CDR3 region is CASSSPGHSSYEQYF. The CDR3 DNA reads TGTGCCAGCAGCTCCCCGGGGCACTCATCCTACGAGCAGTACTTC.

To note about this clone: At one end, the junction sequence differs from germline, possibly due to a read error. The rearrangement links TRBV4-2 to TRBJ2-7, with 8 bases that match TRBD2. The CDR3 runs to 17 residues. Looked up from germline, CDR1 is LGHNA and CDR2 is YNFKEQ. CDR3 in amino acids: CASIQAGSGGAAYEQYF. In DNA form, the CDR3 reads TGTGCCAGCATCCAAGCCGGCTCGGGAGGGGCGGCCTACGAGCAGTACTTC.

The genes are TRBV28 and TRBJ2-7; 10 bases are shared with TRBD1. CDR3 length: 16 amino acids. J was trimmed by 1 base and V by 7 bases; bases with no gene match: 10. Per the germline V gene, CDR1 is MDHEN and CDR2 is SYDVKM. The CDR3 sequence: CASTQPWGQGSYEQYF. In nucleotides, the CDR3 is TGTGCCAGCACCCAACCGTGGGGACAGGGGTCCTACGAGCAGTACTTC.

The gene calls are TRBV9 and TRBJ2-7, with 9 bases lining up with TRBD1. V dropped 3 bases and J dropped 3; count of bases not matched to a gene: 4. The CDR3 runs to 14 residues. Germline V gene lookup returns CDR1 SGDLS and CDR2 YYNGEE. The CDR3 sequence: CASSGDRGDYEQYF. The DNA of the CDR3 is TGTGCCAGCAGCGGAGACAGGGGGGACTACGAGCAGTACTTC.

This clone was seen a handful of times. The J gene is TRBJ1-2, the V gene TRBV19; D is uncertain. V was pared by 6 bases and J by 4 bases, with 18 bases between. CDR3 length: 15 amino acids. The germline V gene encodes CDR1 LNHDA and CDR2 SQIVND (reference sequence). CDR3 residues: CASRRTETPGYGYTF. Written as DNA, the CDR3 is TGTGCCAGTAGACGGACGGAGACCCCTGGCTATGGCTACACCTTC. Filled out from reference TRBV19 and TRBJ1-2, the complete variable domain reads DGGITQSPKYLFRKEGQNVTLSCEQNLNHDAMYWYRQDPGQGLRLIYYSQIVNDFQKGDIAEGYSVSREKKESFPLTVTSAQKNPTAFYLCASRRTETPGYGYTFGSGTRLTVV.

The chain links TRBV18 to TRBJ2-5; 7 nucleotides align to TRBD1. The CDR3 length is 14 residues. Per the germline V gene, CDR1 is KGHSH and CDR2 is LQKENI. V shed 6 bases and J 2 bases; nucleotides not matched to a gene: 6. The chain's CDR3 is CASSQGQEQETQYF. The CDR3 DNA sequence: TGTGCCAGCTCCCAAGGACAGGAGCAAGAGACCCAGTACTTC.

Turning to this clone: Within the sample, other DNA sequences also encode this same CDR3. This chain joins TRBV2 and TRBJ2-3; D perhaps matches TRBD1 (5 bases). The V gene's germline CDR1 is SNHLY and CDR2 FYNNEI. This CDR3 contains 12 residues. V lost 6 bases to trimming and J lost 6 bases, with 10 bases between them. The DNA of the CDR3 is TGTGCCAGCAGGCTATCAGGGGATACGCAGTATTTT. Translation: CASRLSGDTQYF.

V and J are TRBV5-1 and TRBJ2-1; D perhaps matches TRBD2 (5 bases). The CDR3 is made up of 15 amino acids. The V gene's germline CDR1 is SGHRS and CDR2 YFSETQ. V gave up 1 base and J gave up 5 bases, with 13 bases separating them. CDR3 residues: CASSLSGRSHNEQFF. The CDR3, as DNA: TGCGCCAGCAGCTTGAGTGGGAGATCCCACAATGAGCAGTTCTTC.

The chain employs TRBV7-8 and TRBJ2-2; D unclear. Per the germline V gene, CDR1 is SGHVS and CDR2 is FQNEAQ. The CDR3 is made up of 14 amino acids. V was shortened by 0 bases and J by 6 bases, with 8 bases between the two germline ends. CDR3 residues: CASSLALYSGELFF. As DNA, the CDR3 is TGTGCCAGCAGCTTAGCGCTCTACTCCGGGGAGCTGTTTTTT.

The rearrangement joins TRBV5-1 to TRBJ2-7, with D perhaps matching TRBD2 (5 bases). V lost 2 bases and J lost 3, with 12 bases in between. CDR1 is SGHRS and CDR2 is YFSETQ in the germline V gene. This CDR3 is built from 14 residues. In nucleotides, the CDR3 is TGCGCCAGCAGCTTAAGAGGGCCTGTCTACGAGCAGTACTTC. Protein product: CASSLRGPVYEQYF.

The V gene is TRBV5-1, the J gene TRBJ2-2; weak D call: TRBD2 (6 bases). This CDR3 spans 14 amino acids. The germline CDR1 and CDR2 sequences are SGHRS and YFSETQ. Trimming pared 0 bases from V and 5 bases from J, leaving 8 bases between. The CDR3: CASSLGGETGELFF. CDR3 DNA: TGCGCCAGCAGCTTGGGCGGGGAAACCGGGGAGCTGTTTTTT.

This clone occurred once. The rearrangement links TRBV20-1 to TRBJ2-1; D is ambiguous. CDR3 length: 9 amino acids. CDR1 is DFQATT, CDR2 SNEGSKA, per germline (reference sequence). Trimming removed 0 bases at V and 16 bases at J, with 7 bases between. The CDR3 DNA is TGCAGTGCTAGAGACAGCCACTTCTTC. It yields the protein CSARDSHFF.

The chain has TRBV5-4 and TRBJ2-7; either TRBD1 or TRBD2 may fit D (6 bases each). The ends were cut back, 4 bases at V and 2 bases at J, with 19 bases in the middle. The V gene's germline CDR1 is SGHNT and CDR2 YYREEE (reference sequence). This CDR3 comprises 16 residues. CDR3 bases: TGTGCCAGCAGCCAGCGGACCGGGGGCAGAACCTACGAGCAGTACTTC. Translating it yields CASSQRTGGRTYEQYF.

This clone has only one observation. The chain recombines TRBV12-5 with TRBJ2-7, with TRBD2 matching over 14 bases. Germline loops: CDR1 LGHNT, CDR2 FRNRAP. The CDR3 is made up of 16 amino acids. V shed 1 base, J shed 7 bases, and the junction held 6 bases outside the gene matches. As DNA, the CDR3 is TGTGCTAGTGGTTTGGGGACTAGCGGGAGGTTGGGTGAGCAGTACTTC. Its translation: CASGLGTSGRLGEQYF.

V usage is TRBV7-2 and J usage is TRBJ2-1; D not certain. The CDR3 is 13 amino acids. Germline V lookup: CDR1 SGHTA, CDR2 FQGNSA. The germline V and J ends were trimmed by 1 base and 13 bases, with 14 bases remaining between them. CDR3 sequence: CASSLDGPESQFF. DNA for the CDR3: TGTGCCAGCAGCTTAGACGGACCGGAGAGCCAGTTCTTC. Combining the CDR3 with reference TRBV7-2 and TRBJ2-1 gives the whole variable domain GAGVSQSPSNKVTEKGKDVELRCDPISGHTALYWYRQSLGQGLEFLIYFQGNSAPDKSGLPSDRFSAERTGGSVSTLTIQRTQQEDSAVYLCASSLDGPESQFFGPGTRLTVL.

This chain connects TRBV6-1 to TRBJ2-7; 8 positions match TRBD1. V lost 2 bases, J lost 4 bases, and 7 bases stayed unmatched. The V gene's germline CDR1 is MNHNS and CDR2 SASEGT. CDR3 length equals 15 residues. CDR3 residues: CASSENSRGPYEQYF. The CDR3 nucleotides are TGTGCCAGCAGTGAAAACTCCAGGGGGCCGTACGAGCAGTACTTC.

The rearrangement links TRBV7-2 to TRBJ2-1; D is undetermined. The CDR3 has 14 amino acids. The V gene lost 1 base and the J gene lost 6 bases, with 10 bases spanning the gap. Germline CDR1 is SGHTA and CDR2 is FQGNSA. CDR3 residues: CASSLGRSSNEQFF. CDR3 coding DNA: TGTGCCAGCAGCTTAGGTCGTAGCTCCAATGAGCAGTTCTTC.

The V and J genes are TRBV4-3 and TRBJ2-5; maybe TRBD1 (5 bases). Germline V gene sequence: CDR1 LGHNA, CDR2 YSLEER. CDR3 length: 14 amino acids. V lost 4 bases, J lost 1 base, and 10 bases lay in between. CDR3 bases: TGCGCCAGCAGCCGAGCAGGGATCCAAGAGACCCAGTACTTC. Translated, it gives CASSRAGIQETQYF.

V gene TRBV18 combines with J gene TRBJ2-3; D is unresolved. CDR3 length: 16 residues. With 3 bases removed from V and 2 bases from J, the gap between germline ends came to 15 bases. Germline loops: CDR1 KGHSH, CDR2 LQKENI. The CDR3 loop reads CASSPRPLDATDTQYF. CDR3 bases: TGTGCCAGCTCACCTCGCCCCCTCGATGCCACAGATACGCAGTATTTT.

This chain joins TRBV6-5 and TRBJ2-5; D might be TRBD1 (6 bases). The CDR3 has 15 amino acids. V was cut by 4 bases and J by 4 bases, with 16 bases left in between. The germline gives CDR1 MNHEY, CDR2 SVGAGI. The CDR3 DNA follows: TGTGCCAGCAGTTTTGGGAGCCTAGGGGGAGAGACCCAGTACTTC. As protein: CASSFGSLGGETQYF.

This clone was recorded a few times. This chain joins TRBV11-2 and TRBJ2-3; perhaps TRBD1 as D (6 bases). Trimming removed 5 bases at V and 8 bases at J, with 11 bases between. CDR1 and CDR2 (germline): SGHAT, FQNNGV. The CDR3 consists of 12 residues. The CDR3 DNA reads as TGTGCCAGCAGCGAAACGGACAGTACGCAGTATTTT. Residues: CASSETDSTQYF.

J is TRBJ1-2 and V is TRBV4-3; D is unresolved. V was trimmed by 4 bases and J by 8 bases, leaving 26 bases between them. CDR3 length equals 17 residues. The germline CDR1 and CDR2 sequences are LGHNA and YSLEER. The CDR3 nucleotides are TGCGCCAGCAGCCGCCGAATCGGGCCGGAGGGATTGGGGGGCTACACCTTC. Translating gives CASSRRIGPEGLGGYTF.

The chain has TRBV5-1 and TRBJ2-1; D uncertain. V was cut by 9 bases and J by 0 bases, with 13 bases left in between. Germline CDR1 is SGHRS and CDR2 is YFSETQ. The CDR3 loop spans 14 amino acids. CDR3: CATYPLPSYNEQFF. CDR3 nucleotide sequence: TGCGCCACCTATCCCCTCCCCTCCTACAATGAGCAGTTCTTC.